What follows is one T cell receptor beta chain and its context. Its antigen remains unidentified. Constant-region reverse primers amplified full-length variable regions, followed by semi-nested Nested Universal Primer A PCR. TCRdb passed the 5' RACE reads through MiXCR, listing each CDR3 protein once. The table records approximately 50,000 distinct CDR3 sequences, under 25% of them present only once. Broader study findings: Tumor Treg TCRs overlapped most with tumor naive CD4+ cells.

Tregs were sorted as CD4+CD25+CD127-/low cells. The CDR3 is made up of 13 amino acids. The germline V and J ends were trimmed by 3 bases and 3 bases, with 8 bases remaining between them. Germline CDR1 ENHRY, CDR2 SYGVKD. This chain joins TRBV10-3 and TRBJ1-1; no reliable D call. Sequencing input: tumor-infiltrating Tregs sorted from the breast tumor. The clonotype comes from a female donor with breast cancer. The CDR3 DNA reads TGTGCCATCAGTGAAGGTCCGGACACTGAAGCTTTCTTT. Translation: CAISEGPDTEAFF.